Sequencing of this T cell receptor (beta chain) was carried out in a study of shared clonotypes between healthy human individuals. V was clipped by 4 bases and J by 0 bases, with 10 bases between them. This CDR3 is built from 15 residues. Germline CDR1 MNHNY, CDR2 SVGAGI (reference sequence). Of note for this clone: Its cognate antigen is unknown.

Clones were read by immunoSEQ multiplex PCR, and TCRdb kept only the in-frame ones, dropping some. The repertoire holds about a million clones, with 65% to 80% as singletons. Findings and limits, study-wide: Only blood was sampled; tissue repertoires likely differ.

Material for sequencing was memory CD4+ T cells sorted from blood. The subset is: CD45RA-negative fraction. The V call is TRBV6-6, the J call TRBJ1-5, with D possibly TRBD1 on 6 matching bases. This clonotype was sampled from a young man in good health. The CDR3 nucleotides are TGTGCCAGCAGTTCAGGGGACACTAGCAATCAGCCCCAGCATTTT. This codes for CASSSGDTSNQPQHF.